The clone carrying this T cell receptor beta chain appeared many times. The target antigen is unknown. This sample is drawn from a study of T cell repertoires in cytomegalovirus infection. TCRdb re-called the reads through MiXCR, storing one row per CDR3 protein. The sample consists of approximately 83,000 distinct CDR3 sequences, roughly a quarter of them appearing once. The sample was CD8+ T cells from cultured PBMCs, taken from culture after CMV antigen stimulation. The source of this sequence is a human donor in good health (CMV status not recorded). Some clones in this sample may be carry-over from other donors' samples.

CDR3 loop: CASSSGTGAGGGTEAFF. The CDR3 region has the DNA TGTGCCAGCAGTTCCGGAACAGGGGCGGGCGGAGGCACTGAAGCTTTCTTT. The genes are TRBV28 and TRBJ1-1; 7 bases fit TRBD1. V trimming: 4 bases; J trimming: 4 bases; junction bases outside the gene matches: 15. Germline-derived CDR1 and CDR2 are MDHEN and SYDVKM. The CDR3 loop spans 17 amino acids.